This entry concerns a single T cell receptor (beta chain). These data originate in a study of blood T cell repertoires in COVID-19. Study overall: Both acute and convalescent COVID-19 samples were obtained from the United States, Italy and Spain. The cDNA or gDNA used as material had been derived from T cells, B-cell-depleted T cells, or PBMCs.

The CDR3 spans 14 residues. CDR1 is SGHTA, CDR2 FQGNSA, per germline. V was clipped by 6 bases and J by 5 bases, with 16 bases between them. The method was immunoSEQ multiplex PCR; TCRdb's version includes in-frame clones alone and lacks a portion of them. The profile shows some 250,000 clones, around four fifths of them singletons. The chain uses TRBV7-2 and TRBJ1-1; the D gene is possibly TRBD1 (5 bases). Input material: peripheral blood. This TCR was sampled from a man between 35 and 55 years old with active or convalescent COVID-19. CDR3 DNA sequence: TGTGCCAGCAGTTTACGTGGGGCGCTTACTGAAGCTTTCTTT. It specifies CASSLRGALTEAFF.